The rows below give T cell receptor beta chains drawn from one sample of a study of HIV-infected patients and healthy controls. TCRdb fed the 5' RACE reads into MiXCR, producing one record per CDR3 protein. The profile shows about 15,000 distinct CDR3 sequences, around 7.7% of them singletons. The source material was blood. The receptors were sampled from an adult in good health. Each CDR3 is given with its conserved first and last residue. A D gene is named only where the DNA matches it firmly. The size field is filled for only some rows; it gives once, few, many or a size class.

TRBV28	TRBJ2-7	14	many	.	CASSLNSGYYEQYF	TGTGCCAGCAGTTTAAATAGCGGATACTACGAGCAGTACTTC
TRBV4-1	TRBJ2-3	16	few	.	CASSQPLRAEADTQYF	TGCGCCAGCAGCCAGCCCTTAAGGGCGGAGGCAGATACGCAGTATTTT
TRBV4-3	TRBJ2-3	14	many	.	CASSQDRAPLTQYF	TGCGCCAGCAGCCAAGATAGGGCACCCCTGACGCAGTATTTT
TRBV29-1	TRBJ2-7	15	.	TRBD1	CSVEDQGTGGHEQYF	TGCAGCGTTGAAGATCAAGGGACAGGGGGCCACGAGCAGTACTTC
TRBV3-1	TRBJ2-3	18	many	.	CASSQINARPTSTDTQYF	TGTGCCAGCAGCCAAATAAACGCCCGCCCTACTAGCACAGATACGCAGTATTTT
TRBV5-1	TRBJ2-5	15	many	TRBD2	CASSLAGGAQETQYF	TGCGCCAGCAGCTTAGCGGGAGGGGCCCAAGAGACCCAGTACTTC
TRBV4-2	TRBJ2-7	14	many	TRBD2	CASSREGGAYEQYF	TGTGCCAGCAGCCGGGAGGGCGGCGCCTACGAGCAGTACTTC
TRBV5-4	TRBJ2-5	15	many	.	CASSRGTAYQETQYF	TGTGCCAGCAGCAGGGGGACGGCGTACCAAGAGACCCAGTACTTC
TRBV25-1	TRBJ2-5	15	few	TRBD1	CASSESGTGSKTQYF	TGTGCCAGCAGTGAATCGGGGACAGGGTCAAAGACCCAGTACTTC
TRBV6-2/TRBV6-3	TRBJ2-1	11	many	.	CASRDYNEQFF	TGTGCCAGCAGGGATTACAATGAGCAGTTCTTC
TRBV20-1	TRBJ1-1	12	many	.	CSGVVGNTEAFF	TGCAGTGGGGTGGTCGGGAACACTGAAGCTTTCTTT
TRBV7-2	TRBJ2-7	14	.	TRBD2	CASSFAGGMYEQYF	TGTGCCAGCAGCTTTGCGGGAGGGATGTACGAGCAGTACTTC
TRBV10-2	TRBJ2-2	15	many	TRBD1	CASGETGAYTGELFF	TGCGCCAGCGGGGAAACAGGGGCGTACACCGGGGAGCTGTTTTTT
TRBV20-1	TRBJ2-5	15	medium-sized	.	CSAGRGTPLGQTQYF	TGCAGTGCTGGGAGGGGGACTCCCCTCGGGCAGACCCAGTACTTC
TRBV6-6	TRBJ2-2	15	.	.	CASSPQGMDTGELFF	TGTGCCAGCAGTCCACAGGGAATGGACACCGGGGAGCTGTTTTTT
TRBV20-1	TRBJ2-2	13	many	.	CSASRWTDGELFF	TGCAGTGCTAGCCGGTGGACAGACGGGGAGCTGTTTTTT
TRBV20-1	TRBJ1-3	14	many	.	CSAQLPPSGNTIYF	TGCAGTGCTCAATTGCCTCCCTCTGGAAACACCATATATTTT
TRBV7-3	TRBJ2-3	13	.	.	CASSLTSGDTQYF	TGTGCCAGCAGCTTAACATCGGGGGATACGCAGTATTTT
TRBV7-2	TRBJ2-3	14	many	.	CASTTYERTDTQYF	TGTGCCAGCACAACATACGAGCGCACAGATACGCAGTATTTT
TRBV12-3/TRBV12-4	TRBJ2-4	16	.	.	CASSLTTGITKNIQYF	TGTGCCAGCAGTTTAACTACAGGGATCACCAAAAACATTCAGTACTTC
TRBV11-1	TRBJ2-1	17	.	TRBD2	CASSSGRTSRTYNEQFF	TGTGCCAGCAGCTCAGGAAGGACTAGTAGGACCTACAATGAGCAGTTCTTC
TRBV12-3/TRBV12-4	TRBJ1-1	14	many	.	CASSLRPLGTEAFF	TGTGCCAGCAGTTTAAGACCGCTGGGCACTGAAGCTTTCTTT
TRBV19	TRBJ1-1	13	many	.	CASSLHKNTEAFF	TGTGCCAGTAGTCTTCATAAGAACACTGAAGCTTTCTTT
TRBV27	TRBJ2-2	14	many	TRBD1	CASKGTGSSGELFF	TGTGCCAGTAAAGGGACAGGGTCTTCCGGGGAGCTGTTTTTT
TRBV7-7	TRBJ2-2	14	many	.	CATRPVQYTGELFF	TGTGCCACCCGCCCTGTCCAGTACACCGGGGAGCTGTTTTTT
TRBV7-2	TRBJ2-7	15	many	.	CASSLGARSSYEQYF	TGTGCCAGCAGCTTAGGTGCCAGAAGCTCCTACGAGCAGTACTTC
TRBV3-1	TRBJ1-1	14	medium-sized	.	CASSQGQFGTEAFF	TGTGCCAGCAGCCAAGGGCAGTTTGGCACTGAAGCTTTCTTT
TRBV7-9	TRBJ1-5	15	few	TRBD1	CASSVYRGPNQPQHF	TGTGCCAGCAGCGTATACAGGGGGCCGAATCAGCCCCAGCATTTT
TRBV7-2	TRBJ1-1	15	.	TRBD1	CASSRDRGLNTEAFF	TGTGCCAGCAGCCGAGACAGGGGGCTAAACACTGAAGCTTTCTTT
TRBV20-1	TRBJ2-2	14	medium-sized	.	CSARGGRNAGELFF	TGCAGTGCCAGGGGTGGCCGAAACGCCGGGGAGCTGTTTTTT
TRBV30	TRBJ1-4	12	.	.	CAWSVRQEKLFF	TGTGCCTGGAGTGTACGTCAGGAAAAACTGTTTTTT
TRBV9	TRBJ2-1	16	many	.	CASSPRAAGGRYEQFF	TGTGCCAGCAGCCCCAGGGCCGCCGGGGGCCGGTATGAGCAGTTCTTC
TRBV18	TRBJ2-5	13	many	.	CASSLRLGETQYF	TGTGCCAGCTCGTTGAGGTTGGGAGAGACCCAGTACTTC
TRBV10-3	TRBJ2-3	14	many	.	CANKAAGRTDTQYF	TGTGCCAACAAGGCGGCGGGGCGCACAGATACGCAGTATTTT
TRBV7-9	TRBJ2-1	14	medium-sized	.	CASSRGSKYNEQFF	TGTGCCAGCAGCCGCGGGTCGAAATACAATGAGCAGTTCTTC
TRBV2	TRBJ2-7	18	many	.	CASMERSYRDAASYEQYF	TGTGCCAGCATGGAGCGATCTTACCGGGACGCAGCCTCTTACGAGCAGTACTTC
TRBV29-1	TRBJ2-5	13	many	TRBD2	CSLLTSDGGTQYF	TGCAGCCTTTTGACTAGCGACGGTGGGACCCAGTACTTC
TRBV7-2	TRBJ2-3	15	many	TRBD2	CASSYGLARTDTQYF	TGTGCCAGCAGCTATGGACTAGCGCGCACAGATACGCAGTATTTT
TRBV20-1	TRBJ2-5	16	many	TRBD2	CSARDPLAGDQETQYF	TGCAGTGCTAGAGATCCCCTAGCGGGGGACCAAGAGACCCAGTACTTC
TRBV7-8	TRBJ2-3	15	many	.	CASSQTRLGTDTQYF	TGTGCCAGCAGTCAGACTAGGCTTGGCACAGATACGCAGTATTTT
TRBV19	TRBJ1-5	14	many	.	CATTDRYSNQPQHF	TGTGCCACCACGGACAGATATAGCAATCAGCCCCAGCATTTT
TRBV5-1	TRBJ2-7	15	many	.	CASSLGGVPSAEQYF	TGCGCCAGCAGCTTGGGTGGGGTCCCCTCCGCCGAGCAGTACTTC
TRBV29-1	TRBJ1-1	12	many	.	CSVAGRGTEAFF	TGCAGCGTTGCCGGTCGAGGCACTGAAGCTTTCTTT
TRBV7-3	TRBJ1-5	13	medium-sized	.	CASSLTTNQPQHF	TGTGCCAGCAGCTTAACAACAAATCAGCCCCAGCATTTT
TRBV7-9	TRBJ2-5	16	many	TRBD1	CASSSPGTGSVETQYF	TGTGCCAGCAGCTCTCCTGGGACAGGGTCGGTAGAGACCCAGTACTTC
TRBV19	TRBJ1-6	15	many	.	CASSIPSGLNSPLHF	TGTGCCAGTAGTATTCCCTCGGGCCTCAATTCACCCCTCCACTTT
TRBV5-4	TRBJ2-3	15	.	TRBD2	CASSPVSGATDTQYF	TGTGCCAGCAGTCCTGTAAGCGGGGCTACAGATACGCAGTATTTT
TRBV6-4	TRBJ2-7	16	.	TRBD1	CASTHRRGTGTYEQYF	TGTGCCAGCACTCACCGAAGGGGGACAGGGACCTACGAGCAGTACTTC
TRBV6-2/TRBV6-3	TRBJ2-3	12	many	.	CASTQGSDTQYF	TGTGCCAGCACCCAGGGGTCAGATACGCAGTATTTT
TRBV9	TRBJ2-6	19	.	.	CASTPSWGKALAGANVLTF	TGTGCCAGCACCCCCTCATGGGGGAAGGCTCTCGCTGGGGCCAACGTCCTGACTTTC